This T cell receptor (beta chain) was profiled in a study of blood T cell repertoires in COVID-19. Some clones are missing from TCRdb's copy, which holds only in-frame ones; the method was immunoSEQ multiplex PCR. The data contain 200,000 to 250,000 clones, over 75% of them singletons. The source is a man between 45 and 60 years old with acute or convalescent COVID-19. Input material: peripheral blood.

The CDR3 DNA sequence: TGTGCCAGCAGCTGGGGGGGTTCGAAGCCCCAGCATTTT. Translation: CASSWGGSKPQHF. This chain links TRBV5-5 with TRBJ1-5, with D possibly being TRBD1 (5 bases). The V gene's germline CDR1 is SGHKS and CDR2 YYEKEE (reference sequence). CDR3 size: 13 residues. The V and J ends lost 3 bases and 8 bases respectively, with 12 bases between them.